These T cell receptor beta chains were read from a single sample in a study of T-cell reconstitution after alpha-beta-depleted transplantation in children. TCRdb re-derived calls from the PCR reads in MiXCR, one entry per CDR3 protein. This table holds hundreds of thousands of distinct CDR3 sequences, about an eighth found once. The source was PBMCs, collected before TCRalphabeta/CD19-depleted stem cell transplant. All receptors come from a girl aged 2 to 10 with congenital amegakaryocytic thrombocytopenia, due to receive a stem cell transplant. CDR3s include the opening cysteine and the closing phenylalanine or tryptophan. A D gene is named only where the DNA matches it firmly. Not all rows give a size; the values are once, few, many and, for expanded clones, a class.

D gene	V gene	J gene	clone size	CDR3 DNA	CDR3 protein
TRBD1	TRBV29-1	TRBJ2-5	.	TGCAGCGTTGAAAGGACAGGGAACCAAGAGACCCAGTACTTC	CSVERTGNQETQYF
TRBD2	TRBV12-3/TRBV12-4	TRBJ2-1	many	TGTGCCAGCAGCACCGGGACTAGCGGCTCCTACAATGAGCAGTTCTTC	CASSTGTSGSYNEQFF
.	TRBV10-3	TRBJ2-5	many	TGTGCCATCAGTGAAGGAAACCCCCTCGTCCAGTACTTC	CAISEGNPLVQYF
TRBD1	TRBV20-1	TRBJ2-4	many	TGCAGTGCAAGACAGGGCCCATCGGACATTCAGTACTTC	CSARQGPSDIQYF
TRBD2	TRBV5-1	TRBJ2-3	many	TGCGCCAGCAGCTTAGCGGGAGACGGCACAGATACGCAGTATTTT	CASSLAGDGTDTQYF
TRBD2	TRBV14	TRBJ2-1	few	TGTGCCAGCAGCCAACAACTAGCGCCCTCCTACAATGAGCAGTTCTTC	CASSQQLAPSYNEQFF
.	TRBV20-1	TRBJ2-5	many	TGCAGTGCTAGAGATCTGGGGGGCGAGACCCAGTACTTC	CSARDLGGETQYF
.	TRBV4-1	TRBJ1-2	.	TGCGCCAGCAGTCCTTTCGGGGGTCCGGGCTATGGCTACACCTTC	CASSPFGGPGYGYTF
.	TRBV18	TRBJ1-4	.	TGTGCCAGCTCGCGAGCGGGTGCGCCTGAAAAACTGTTTTTT	CASSRAGAPEKLFF
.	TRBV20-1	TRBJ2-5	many	TGCAGTGCTGGCCCGCCAAGTGGAGAGACCCAGTACTTC	CSAGPPSGETQYF
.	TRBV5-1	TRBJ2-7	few	TGCGCCAGCAGCCCTGGGACGGTTCGTTCCTACGAGCAGTACTTC	CASSPGTVRSYEQYF
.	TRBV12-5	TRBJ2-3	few	TGTGCTAGTGGTCCAGGGAGCACAGATACGCAGTATTTT	CASGPGSTDTQYF
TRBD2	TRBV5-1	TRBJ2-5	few	TGCGCCAGCAGCTTGAGACCTGGACTAGCGGGACGATCCCAAGAGACCCAGTACTTC	CASSLRPGLAGRSQETQYF
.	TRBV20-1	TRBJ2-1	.	TGCAGTGCTAGAAGGCTAGCGCGACTGCGCAATGAGCAGTTCTTC	CSARRLARLRNEQFF
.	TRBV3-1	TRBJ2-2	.	TGTGCCAGCAGCCAGGGGGTCGGGGAGCTGTTTTTT	CASSQGVGELFF
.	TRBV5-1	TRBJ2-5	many	TGCGCCAGCAGCTCGGGGGTAGGAGGCTTCCAAGAGACCCAGTACTTC	CASSSGVGGFQETQYF
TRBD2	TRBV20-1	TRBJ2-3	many	TGCAGTGCTAGGCTTTCTGCGGGAGTGGCGCAGTATTTT	CSARLSAGVAQYF
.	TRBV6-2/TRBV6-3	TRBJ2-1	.	TGTGCCAGCAGTTACACGGAGGGTCCTGATCTTCTCTCCTACAATGAGCAGTTCTTC	CASSYTEGPDLLSYNEQFF
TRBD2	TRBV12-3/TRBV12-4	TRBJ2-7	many	TGTGCCAGCACCCGGGCTAGCGGGAGATTCCCGTACGAGCAGTACTTC	CASTRASGRFPYEQYF
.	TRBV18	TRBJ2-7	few	TGTGCCAGCTCACCATGGCCGGGGGTATCACCGACCTCCTACGAGCAGTACTTC	CASSPWPGVSPTSYEQYF
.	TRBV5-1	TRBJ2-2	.	TGCGCCAGCAGCCCCTCTGGGGCGTCGAACACCGGGGAGCTGTTTTTT	CASSPSGASNTGELFF
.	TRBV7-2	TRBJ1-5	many	TGTGCCAGCAGCTTATTTCTTGTGGTTCAGCCCCAGCATTTT	CASSLFLVVQPQHF
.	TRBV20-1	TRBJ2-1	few	TGCAGTGCTAGAGTCCCCTCCGGCCGGGCGGGAGAGCAGTTCTTC	CSARVPSGRAGEQFF
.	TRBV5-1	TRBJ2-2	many	TGCGCCAGCAGCGGGGGACTGTACACCGGGGAGCTGTTTTTT	CASSGGLYTGELFF
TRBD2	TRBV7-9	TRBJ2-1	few	TGTGCCAGCAGCCCTTACGCGGGAGGTTTGACGAATGAGCAGTTCTTC	CASSPYAGGLTNEQFF
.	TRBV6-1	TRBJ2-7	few	TGTGCCAGCAGCCTGGGACGAGGCACATTTCACTACGAGCAGTACTTC	CASSLGRGTFHYEQYF
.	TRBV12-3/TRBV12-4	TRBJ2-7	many	TGTGCCAGCAGCCAGGGCTTGGTCTACGAGCAGTACTTC	CASSQGLVYEQYF
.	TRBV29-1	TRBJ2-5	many	TGCAGCGTTGAATTCAGGGGCCAGATCCAAGAGACCCAGTACTTC	CSVEFRGQIQETQYF
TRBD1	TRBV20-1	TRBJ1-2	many	TGCAGTGCTATAGAAGGGGGCGGGTATGGCTACACCTTC	CSAIEGGGYGYTF
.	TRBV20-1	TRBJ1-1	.	TGCAGTGCTAGAGATCAACCGCGGAACACTGAAGCTTTCTTT	CSARDQPRNTEAFF
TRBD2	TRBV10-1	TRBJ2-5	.	TGCGCCAGCAGTGAGTCGGCTAGCGGAGAGACCCAGTACTTC	CASSESASGETQYF
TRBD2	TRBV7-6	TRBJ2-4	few	TGTGCCAGCAGCTTAGGAGTCGCGGGAGGGGTTGAGGGCATTCAGTACTTC	CASSLGVAGGVEGIQYF
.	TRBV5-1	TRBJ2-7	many	TGCGCCAGCAGCTTGGTTCTAAGTTCCTACGAGCAGTACTTC	CASSLVLSSYEQYF
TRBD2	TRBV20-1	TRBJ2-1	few	TGCAGTGCTAGGGGACTAGCGGTTCTTAATGAGCAGTTCTTC	CSARGLAVLNEQFF
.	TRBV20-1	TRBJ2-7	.	TGCAGTGCCGGGTCTCCTCAGGGGGGGGGGACCTACGAGCAGTACTTC	CSAGSPQGGGTYEQYF